Listed below are T cell receptor beta chains from one sample, sequenced in a study of T cells in localized non-small cell lung cancer. Clones were read by immunoSEQ multiplex PCR, and TCRdb kept only the in-frame ones, dropping some. Of tens of thousands of clones in the sample, just over 90% were seen once. The sequenced sample was peripheral blood, obtained before any cancer treatment. Every receptor here comes from a female donor of 60 years or more with stage I lung adenocarcinoma. The CDR3 runs from the conserved cysteine through the conserved F or W. A D gene is named only where the DNA matches it firmly. A clone size is listed for some rows: how often the clone was seen (once, few, many), or a class if it is expanded.

V	D	length	size	J	CDR3	DNA
TRBV28	.	13	once	TRBJ1-1	CASSPHGNTEAFF	TGTGCCAGCAGTCCCCACGGGAACACTGAAGCTTTCTTT
TRBV11-2	TRBD2	18	.	TRBJ2-7	CASSFWRGDVHSSYEQYF	TGTGCCAGCAGCTTCTGGCGGGGGGACGTTCACAGCTCCTACGAGCAGTACTTC
TRBV5-1	.	15	once	TRBJ1-1	CASSLRVLGVTEAFF	TGCGCCAGCAGCTTGCGAGTCTTGGGGGTCACTGAAGCTTTCTTT
TRBV10-3	.	14	.	TRBJ1-1	CAISLAGRNTEAFF	TGTGCCATCAGTTTGGCAGGTCGGAACACTGAAGCTTTCTTT
TRBV19	TRBD1	16	.	TRBJ1-4	CASSFGQGFTNEKLFF	TGTGCCAGTAGTTTCGGACAGGGTTTCACTAATGAAAAACTGTTTTTT
TRBV29-1	.	12	.	TRBJ1-1	CSASESRQEAFF	TGCAGCGCCAGCGAGAGCCGACAAGAAGCTTTCTTT
TRBV9	.	14	few	TRBJ1-2	CASSATVLNYGYTF	TGTGCCAGCAGCGCCACGGTCCTAAACTATGGCTACACCTTC
TRBV5-1	.	18	.	TRBJ2-3	CASSLVRARPASTDTQYF	TGCGCCAGCAGCTTGGTTAGGGCCAGGCCCGCTAGCACAGATACGCAGTATTTT
TRBV19	TRBD2	15	.	TRBJ2-3	CASKLDSGETDTQYF	TGTGCCAGTAAACTGGATAGCGGGGAAACAGATACGCAGTATTTT
TRBV6-5	.	15	.	TRBJ1-6	CASSTALSGNSPLHF	TGTGCCAGCAGTACCGCCTTATCAGGGAATTCACCCCTCCACTTT
TRBV5-1	TRBD1	17	.	TRBJ2-6	CASSRGTASSGANVLTF	TGCGCCAGCAGCCGTGGGACAGCAAGCTCTGGGGCCAACGTCCTGACTTTC
TRBV7-9	.	12	.	TRBJ1-5	CASSLKSQPQHF	TGTGCCAGCAGCTTAAAAAGTCAGCCCCAGCATTTT
TRBV28	.	16	.	TRBJ2-4	CASSPNPGLAKNIQYF	TGTGCCAGCAGTCCGAACCCAGGACTAGCCAAAAACATTCAGTACTTC
TRBV6-1	.	16	.	TRBJ1-4	CASSEVMGRTREKLFF	TGTGCCAGCAGTGAAGTGATGGGACGGACGCGGGAAAAACTGTTTTTT
TRBV6-5	.	14	.	TRBJ2-5	CASSYWNSQETQYF	TGTGCCAGCAGTTACTGGAACAGCCAAGAGACCCAGTACTTC
TRBV18	.	15	.	TRBJ1-2	CASSPPEGRVDGYTF	TGTGCCAGCTCACCACCAGAAGGCAGGGTGGATGGCTACACCTTC
TRBV7-7	.	13	.	TRBJ1-1	CASSLGDNTEAFF	TGTGCTAGCAGCTTAGGGGACAACACTGAAGCTTTCTTT
TRBV7-8	TRBD1	16	.	TRBJ2-7	CASSPRTGKMGNEQYF	TGTGCCAGCAGCCCCAGGACAGGGAAGATGGGGAACGAGCAGTACTTC
TRBV9	.	14	.	TRBJ1-1	CASSVGGENTEAFF	TGTGCCAGCAGCGTAGGTGGGGAGAACACTGAAGCTTTCTTT
TRBV29-1	.	12	.	TRBJ2-3	CSARGETDTQYF	TGCAGCGCCAGGGGAGAGACAGATACGCAGTATTTT
TRBV27	.	15	.	TRBJ1-1	CASSLTGDKNTEAFF	TGTGCCAGCAGTCTCACGGGGGACAAGAACACTGAAGCTTTCTTT
TRBV5-6	TRBD1	15	.	TRBJ1-2	CASSLTGQGNYGYTF	TGTGCCAGCAGCCTTACGGGACAGGGTAACTATGGCTACACCTTC
TRBV4-1	.	14	.	TRBJ1-2	CASNQESPTRGYTF	TGCGCCAGCAACCAAGAGTCCCCCACCCGGGGCTACACCTTC
TRBV6-1	.	15	.	TRBJ1-5	CASRTKQVSNQPQHF	TGTGCCAGCAGGACAAAACAGGTTAGCAATCAGCCCCAGCATTTT
TRBV10-3	TRBD2	17	.	TRBJ2-2	CAISRLGLAANTGELFF	TGTGCCATCAGTCGCCTCGGACTAGCGGCGAACACCGGGGAGCTGTTTTTT
TRBV6-4	TRBD1	14	.	TRBJ1-6	CASSDGTDNSPLHF	TGTGCCAGCAGTGACGGGACAGATAATTCACCCCTCCACTTT